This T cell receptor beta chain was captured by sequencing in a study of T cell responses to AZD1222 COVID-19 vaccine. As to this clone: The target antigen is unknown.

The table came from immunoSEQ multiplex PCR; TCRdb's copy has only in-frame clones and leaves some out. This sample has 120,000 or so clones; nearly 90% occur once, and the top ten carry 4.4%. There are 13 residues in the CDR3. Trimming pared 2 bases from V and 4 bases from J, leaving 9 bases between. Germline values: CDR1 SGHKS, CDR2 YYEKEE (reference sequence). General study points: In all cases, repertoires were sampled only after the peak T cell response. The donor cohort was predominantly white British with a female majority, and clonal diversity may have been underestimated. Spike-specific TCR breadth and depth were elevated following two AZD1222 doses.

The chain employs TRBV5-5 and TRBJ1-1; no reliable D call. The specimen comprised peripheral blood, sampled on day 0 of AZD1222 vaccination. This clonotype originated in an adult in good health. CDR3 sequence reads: CASSFQALTEAFF. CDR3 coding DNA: TGTGCCAGCAGCTTTCAAGCCCTCACTGAAGCTTTCTTT.